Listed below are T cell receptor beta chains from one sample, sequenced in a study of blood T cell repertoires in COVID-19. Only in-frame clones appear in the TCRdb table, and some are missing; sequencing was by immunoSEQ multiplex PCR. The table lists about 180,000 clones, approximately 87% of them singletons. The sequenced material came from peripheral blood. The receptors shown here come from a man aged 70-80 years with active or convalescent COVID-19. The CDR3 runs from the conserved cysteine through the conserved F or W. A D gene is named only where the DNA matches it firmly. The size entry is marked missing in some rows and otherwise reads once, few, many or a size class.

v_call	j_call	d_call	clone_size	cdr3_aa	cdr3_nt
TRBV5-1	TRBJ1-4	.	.	CASSLKLDGKLFF	TGCGCCAGCAGCTTGAAGCTAGACGGAAAACTGTTTTTT
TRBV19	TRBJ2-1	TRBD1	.	CASSSEDRGYYNEQFF	TGTGCCAGTAGTAGTGAAGACAGGGGTTACTACAATGAGCAGTTCTTC
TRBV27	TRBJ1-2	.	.	CASSSRGLGGYTF	TGTGCCAGCAGTTCCCGGGGACTTGGGGGCTACACCTTC
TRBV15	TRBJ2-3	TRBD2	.	CATSRDRGRADTQYF	TGTGCCACCAGCAGAGATCGCGGGAGGGCAGATACGCAGTATTTT
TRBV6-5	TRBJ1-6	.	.	CASLGVFGGPKPLHF	TGTGCCAGCTTAGGGGTATTCGGGGGGCCTAAACCCCTCCACTTT
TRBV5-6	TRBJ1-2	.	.	CASSLFKGPYGYTF	TGTGCCAGCAGCTTGTTTAAGGGGCCCTATGGCTACACCTTC
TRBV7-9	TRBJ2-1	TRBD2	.	CASSHTSGSIDEQFF	TGTGCCAGCAGCCACACTAGCGGGAGTATCGATGAGCAGTTCTTC
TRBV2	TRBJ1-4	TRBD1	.	CASRPGTGGEKLFF	TGTGCCAGCAGACCCGGGACAGGGGGTGAAAAACTGTTTTTT
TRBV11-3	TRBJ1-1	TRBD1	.	CASSQGQGRPGTEAFF	TGTGCCAGCAGCCAAGGACAGGGGAGGCCGGGTACTGAAGCTTTCTTT
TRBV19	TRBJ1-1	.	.	CASRGGASDTEAFF	TGTGCCAGTAGGGGGGGAGCATCGGACACTGAAGCTTTCTTT
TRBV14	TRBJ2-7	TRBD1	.	CASSPRGWDRAGEQYF	TGTGCCAGCAGCCCCCGCGGCTGGGACAGGGCGGGCGAGCAGTACTTC
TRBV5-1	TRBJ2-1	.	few	CASSLSQYYNEQFF	TGCGCCAGCAGCTTGTCACAATACTACAATGAGCAGTTCTTC
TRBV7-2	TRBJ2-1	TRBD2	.	CASSSRVAGGIDEQFF	TGTGCCAGCAGCTCCCGGGTAGCGGGAGGGATCGATGAGCAGTTCTTC
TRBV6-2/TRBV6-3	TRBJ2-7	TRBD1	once	CASSYGAGGKQYF	TGTGCCAGCAGTTACGGGGCAGGGGGCAAGCAGTACTTC
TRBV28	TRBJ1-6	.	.	CASSSGNPSSYNSPLHF	TGTGCCAGCAGTTCAGGCAACCCAAGCTCCTATAATTCACCCCTCCACTTT
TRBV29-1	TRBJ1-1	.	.	CSVEDKGRAHTEAFF	TGCAGCGTTGAAGATAAGGGCAGGGCCCACACTGAAGCTTTCTTT
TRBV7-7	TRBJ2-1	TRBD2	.	CASSLLAGGYNEQFF	TGTGCTAGCAGCTTACTAGCGGGAGGATACAATGAGCAGTTCTTC
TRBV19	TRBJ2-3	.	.	CASSTPSTDTQYF	TGTGCCAGTAGTACCCCTTCCACAGATACGCAGTATTTT
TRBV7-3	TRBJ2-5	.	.	CASSNTGIQETQYF	TGTGCCAGCAGCAACACAGGGATCCAAGAGACCCAGTACTTC
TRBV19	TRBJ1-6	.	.	CASSHPQGGETPLHF	TGTGCCAGTAGCCACCCCCAGGGTGGTGAGACACCCCTCCACTTT
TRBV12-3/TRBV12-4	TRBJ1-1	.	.	CASSLVAGTEAFF	TGTGCCAGCAGTTTAGTGGCAGGGACTGAAGCTTTCTTT
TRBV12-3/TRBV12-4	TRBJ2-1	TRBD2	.	CASRRDYHEQFF	TGTGCCAGCAGAAGGGACTACCATGAGCAGTTCTTC
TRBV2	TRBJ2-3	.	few	CASRQSDFHTDTQYF	TGTGCCAGCAGGCAGTCGGACTTCCACACAGATACGCAGTATTTT